These 21 T cell receptor beta chains originate from one sample sequenced in a study of control samples from healthy donors and cancer patients. The protocol was immunoSEQ multiplex PCR, while the TCRdb copy is restricted to in-frame clones and leaves out a portion. The sample has roughly 55,000 clones; 90% to 96% are singletons. Sequencing was done on a sample of blood. The source of these receptors is a woman aged 18-29 years in good health.

The V call is TRBV4-1, the J call TRBJ2-7; D unresolved. CDR1 is MGHRA and CDR2 is YSYEKL in the germline V gene. This CDR3 comprises 14 residues. Trimming removed 1 base from V and 2 bases from J, with 9 bases in between. CDR3 nucleotides: TGCGCCAGCAGCCAAGTCCTCCCCCCCTACGAGCAGTACTTC. Encoded protein: CASSQVLPPYEQYF.

This chain connects TRBV27 to TRBJ1-1; D is undetermined. The germline gives CDR1 MNHEY, CDR2 SMNVEV (reference sequence). CDR3 size: 11 residues. Trimming took 1 base from V and 8 from J, leaving 5 bases between them. CDR3 sequence reads: CASSLYGEAFF. The CDR3, as DNA: TGTGCCAGCAGTTTATACGGAGAAGCTTTCTTT.

On this clone: The sample contains more than one DNA sequence encoding this CDR3. The V call is TRBV5-1, the J call TRBJ1-2, with a weak D call TRBD1 (6 bases). V was cut by 0 bases and J by 8 bases, with 14 bases left in between. Germline loops: CDR1 SGHRS, CDR2 YFSETQ. The CDR3 sequence is 14 residues long. The CDR3 loop reads CASSLELGARGYTF. CDR3 nucleotide sequence: TGCGCCAGCAGCTTGGAATTGGGGGCGCGGGGCTACACCTTC. The variable domain in full, with the rest retrieved from reference TRBV5-1 and TRBJ1-2, is KAGVTQTPRYLIKTRGQQVTLSCSPISGHRSVSWYQQTPGQGLQFLFEYFSETQRNKGNFPGRFSGRQFSNSRSEMNVSTLELGDSALYLCASSLELGARGYTFGSGTRLTVV.

This chain uses TRBV28 with TRBJ2-7; D remains unclear. The V gene's germline CDR1 is MDHEN and CDR2 SYDVKM. This CDR3 is built from 13 residues. V lost 3 bases and J 0 bases, leaving 6 bases between the germline ends. Here the CDR3 reads CASSLSSSYEQYF. The CDR3 DNA sequence: TGTGCCAGCAGTTTGTCCAGCTCCTACGAGCAGTACTTC.

The chain recombines TRBV7-2 with TRBJ2-2; unclear D gene. This CDR3 is 15 amino acids long. The germline V and J ends were trimmed by 2 bases and 0 bases, with 7 bases remaining between them. The germline CDR1 and CDR2 sequences are SGHTA and FQGNSA. In DNA, the CDR3 is TGTGCCAGCAGCTTAAGTTTGGCGAACACCGGGGAGCTGTTTTTT. It encodes CASSLSLANTGELFF.

This chain links TRBV28 with TRBJ1-5; D call uncertain. Per germline, CDR1 MDHEN and CDR2 SYDVKM. The germline V and J ends were trimmed by 8 bases and 2 bases, with 19 bases remaining between them. The CDR3 totals 16 residues. Here the CDR3 reads CASRSTRRLGNQPQHF. The CDR3 DNA reads TGTGCCAGCCGTTCCACCCGAAGACTTGGCAATCAGCCCCAGCATTTT.

The gene calls are TRBV9 and TRBJ1-5; D gene ambiguous. V lost 4 bases and J lost 5, with 13 bases in between. This CDR3 region has 14 residues. Germline V gene lookup returns CDR1 SGDLS and CDR2 YYNGEE. The CDR3 nucleotides are TGTGCCAGCAGCAAAGCCGGATCTCATCAGCCCCAGCATTTT. As protein: CASSKAGSHQPQHF. Drawing the rest from reference TRBV9 and TRBJ1-5, the complete variable domain is DSGVTQTPKHLITATGQRVTLRCSPRSGDLSVYWYQQSLDQGLQFLIQYYNGEERAKGNILERFSAQQFPDLHSELNLSSLELGDSALYFCASSKAGSHQPQHFGDGTRLSIL.

The J gene is TRBJ2-7, the V gene TRBV18, with 8 bases fitting TRBD1. This CDR3 comprises 15 residues. Germline V gene data show CDR1 as KGHSH and CDR2 as LQKENI. With V trimmed by 3 bases and J by 1 base, 5 bases remained unmatched. The CDR3 region is CASSPRGPSSYEQYF. Here the CDR3 DNA reads TGTGCCAGCTCACCCAGGGGGCCCTCATCCTACGAGCAGTACTTC.

The chain couples TRBV5-1 to TRBJ2-1; D not certain. Trimming removed 4 bases from V and 0 bases from J, with 14 bases in between. The CDR3 has 16 residues. Per germline, CDR1 SGHRS and CDR2 YFSETQ. CDR3 sequence (DNA): TGCGCCAGCAGCAACCCGACGAGGAGCTCCTACAATGAGCAGTTCTTC. Amino acids: CASSNPTRSSYNEQFF.

CDR3 nucleotide sequence: TGTGCCAGCAGCTTAGATGGGACATTTGGGCAGCCCCAGCATTTT. This sequence encodes CASSLDGTFGQPQHF. This chain connects TRBV7-9 to TRBJ1-5, with D possibly TRBD1 on 6 matching bases. The CDR3 sequence is 15 residues long. From germline, CDR1 is SEHNR and CDR2 FQNEAQ (reference sequence). V was shortened by 1 base and J by 7 bases, with 14 bases between the two germline ends.

The chain carries TRBV25-1 and TRBJ1-4, with D tentatively TRBD1 (6 bases). Germline values: CDR1 MGHDK, CDR2 SYGVNS. The CDR3 is 16 residues long. With 3 bases removed from V and 6 bases from J, the gap between germline ends came to 17 bases. CDR3 sequence reads: CASSDPSTGGDEKLFF. The CDR3 nucleotides read TGTGCCAGCAGTGACCCCTCGACAGGCGGTGATGAAAAACTGTTTTTT.

This rearrangement joins TRBV18 to TRBJ1-2; unclear D gene. The CDR3 is 13 amino acids. V was cut by 2 bases and J by 2 bases, with 6 bases left in between. Germline-derived CDR1 and CDR2 are KGHSH and LQKENI. In nucleotides, the CDR3 is TGTGCCAGCTCACCAGGGTACAACTATGGCTACACCTTC. Amino acids: CASSPGYNYGYTF.

V is TRBV30 and J is TRBJ1-1; D unresolved. Germline lookup yields CDR1 GTSNPN and CDR2 SVGIG (reference sequence). The CDR3 contains 14 residues. Trimming left V 2 bases short and J 4 bases short, with 14 bases between. CDR3 in amino acids: CAWSNGVRSTEAFF. The CDR3 DNA sequence: TGTGCCTGGAGTAATGGGGTGAGGAGCACTGAAGCTTTCTTT.

The V call is TRBV27, the J call TRBJ1-2; D gene uncertain. The CDR3 contains 14 residues. The V and J ends lost 5 bases and 7 bases respectively, with 17 bases between them. Germline loops: CDR1 MNHEY, CDR2 SMNVEV (reference sequence). The CDR3 is CASSKDGTWGGYTF. CDR3 sequence (DNA): TGTGCCAGCAGTAAGGACGGCACTTGGGGTGGCTACACCTTC.

V gene TRBV10-3 combines with J gene TRBJ2-5; D remains ambiguous. The germline V gene has CDR1 ENHRY and CDR2 SYGVKD. Trimming took off 2 bases at V and 3 bases at J, with 4 bases between the two ends. The CDR3 runs to 12 residues. The CDR3 region is CAISEGEETQYF. The CDR3 DNA follows: TGTGCCATCAGTGAGGGGGAAGAGACCCAGTACTTC.

The genes are TRBV30 and TRBJ1-1; D might be TRBD1 (6 bases). Trimming removed 2 bases at V and 2 bases at J, with 12 bases between. The germline CDR1 and CDR2 sequences are GTSNPN and SVGIG (reference sequence). The CDR3 length is 14 residues. The CDR3 here is CAWSTRQVNTEAFF. CDR3 in DNA: TGTGCCTGGAGTACCCGACAGGTTAACACTGAAGCTTTCTTT.

V is TRBV4-1 and J is TRBJ2-1; 9 bases line up with TRBD2. V shed 0 bases, J shed 6 bases, and the junction held 6 bases outside the gene matches. The length of the CDR3 is 16 residues. Germline lookup yields CDR1 MGHRA and CDR2 YSYEKL. The CDR3 is CASSQEGGGAFNEQFF. In nucleotides, the CDR3 is TGCGCCAGCAGCCAAGAAGGCGGGGGGGCTTTCAATGAGCAGTTCTTC.

The gene calls are TRBV13 and TRBJ1-3; a weak D match, TRBD1 (5 bases). Between the trimmed V and J ends, which lost 8 bases and 3 bases, there was a span of 8 bases. The CDR3 runs to 12 residues. CDR1 is PRHDT, CDR2 FYEKMQ, per germline (reference sequence). DNA of the CDR3: TGTGCCAGCGGCGGGGGTGGAAACACCATATATTTT. Translating gives CASGGGGNTIYF.

The chain employs TRBV11-2 and TRBJ1-1; D possibly corresponds to TRBD1 (6 bases). CDR1 SGHAT and CDR2 FQNNGV come from the germline V gene. This CDR3 is built from 16 residues. The V and J ends lost 1 base and 5 bases respectively, with 17 bases between them. CDR3 loop: CASSLVFRGAGTEAFF. The CDR3 nucleotides read TGTGCCAGCAGCTTAGTGTTCAGGGGCGCAGGGACTGAAGCTTTCTTT.

This rearrangement joins TRBV4-1 to TRBJ2-3, with 9 bases that match TRBD2. Looked up from germline, CDR1 is MGHRA and CDR2 is YSYEKL. CDR3 length equals 16 residues. The V gene end was trimmed by 0 bases and the J gene end by 2 bases; junction bases not matched to a gene: 3. The CDR3 bases are TGCGCCAGCAGCCAAGAGGGACTAGCCTACACAGATACGCAGTATTTT. Its translation: CASSQEGLAYTDTQYF.

V gene TRBV5-4 combines with J gene TRBJ2-7; the D gene could be TRBD1 or TRBD2 (5 bases each). Germline lookup yields CDR1 SGHNT and CDR2 YYREEE (reference sequence). The V end lost 1 base, the J end lost 4 bases, and 18 bases lay between the germline ends. The CDR3 spans 16 residues. The CDR3 DNA follows: TGTGCCAGCAGCTTGTGGGCCAAGAGGGGAAGGTACGAGCAGTACTTC. Its translation: CASSLWAKRGRYEQYF.